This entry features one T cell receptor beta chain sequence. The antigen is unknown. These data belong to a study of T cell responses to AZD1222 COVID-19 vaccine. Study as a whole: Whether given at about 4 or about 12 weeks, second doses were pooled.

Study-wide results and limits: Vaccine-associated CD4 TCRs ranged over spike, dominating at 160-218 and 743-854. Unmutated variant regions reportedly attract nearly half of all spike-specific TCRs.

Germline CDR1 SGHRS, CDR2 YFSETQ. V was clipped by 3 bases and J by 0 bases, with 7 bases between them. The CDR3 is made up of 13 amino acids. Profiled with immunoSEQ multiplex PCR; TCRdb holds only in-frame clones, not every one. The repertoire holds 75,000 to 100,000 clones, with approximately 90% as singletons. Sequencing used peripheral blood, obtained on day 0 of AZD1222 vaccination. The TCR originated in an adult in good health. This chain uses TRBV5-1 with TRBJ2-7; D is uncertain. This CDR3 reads CASSSRSSYEQYF. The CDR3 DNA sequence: TGCGCCAGCAGCTCGCGGAGCTCCTACGAGCAGTACTTC.